This TCR beta chain was identified in a study of blood T cell repertoires in COVID-19. Germline assignment: CDR1 MNHEY and CDR2 SVGAGI. V lost 6 bases, J lost 0 bases, and 15 bases lay in between. There are 15 residues in the CDR3. Source study methods: The authors estimated nucleated cell counts from reference gene primer amplification. Produced via immunoSEQ multiplex PCR; TCRdb's table is partial and in-frame only. That table furnishes V, J and clone size, whereas the DNA furnished D and trimming. This sample has approximately 360,000 clones, with approximately 90% found just once. V and J are TRBV6-5 and TRBJ2-7; possible D gene TRBD1, 5 bases. This clonotype was sampled from a woman younger than 45 with acute COVID-19. Sequenced: PBMCs or T cells enriched from blood (not recorded which). As DNA, the CDR3 is TGTGCCAGCAGCCCGGACACAAAAGCCTCCTACGAGCAGTACTTC. Amino acid sequence: CASSPDTKASYEQYF.